This T cell receptor beta chain is from a study of CD8+ T cells in alopecia areata. The study, taken as a whole, reports: Among the top 100, expanded CD8+ clones, as well as scalp clonality, were significantly decreased by tofacitinib. Whether baseline CD8+ expansion is linked to response remains uncertain, given a single nonresponder. Lesional tissue from the scalp (especially in alopecia totalis/universalis) showed higher clonality than normal scalp.

On this clone: Its antigen is still unknown.

As to treatment: oral pan-JAK inhibitor, 5-10 mg twice daily. cDNA serving as the sequencing template came from extracted, reverse transcribed RNA. The method was immunoSEQ multiplex PCR; TCRdb's version includes in-frame clones alone and lacks a portion of them. The repertoire holds 35,000 to 50,000 clones, with roughly 65% as singletons. The receptor was isolated from a human donor with alopecia areata. This specimen consisted of CD8+ T cells sorted from blood, obtained at week 4, from a patient treated with tofacitinib.

This CDR3 reads CAWSTGPGEPQHF. CDR3 DNA: TGTGCCTGGAGTACAGGTCCTGGAGAGCCCCAGCATTTT. The J gene is TRBJ1-5, the V gene TRBV30, with D perhaps TRBD1 (5 bases). In germline, CDR1 is GTSNPN, CDR2 SVGIG (reference sequence). The CDR3 totals 13 residues. Trimming took 2 bases from V and 8 from J, leaving 13 bases between them.